A single sample gave rise to the 17 T cell receptor beta chains below, sequenced in a study of identical twins listed by TCRdb under 2016. The library came from 5' RACE. Sequencing used an Illumina HiSeq 2000. TCRdb reran the public reads through fastp at Q25 and MiXCR, keeping productive beta chains. Identical CDR3 protein sequences are pooled into one entry, listed with their most common genes and DNA. The sample data list roughly 720,000 distinct CDR3 sequences, and 15% to 20% of these were observed just once. The ten largest clones represent under 15% of the sample. These data also featured in a second study, about T cells expressing NK-cell markers.

Sequences were obtained from PBMCs. The receptor set was obtained from a woman aged 18 to 35 in good health.

This clonotype came up a few times. Germline and junction disagree at one end, which may indicate a read error. The J gene is TRBJ2-7, the V gene TRBV7-7; 7 positions match TRBD1. Germline V gene data show CDR1 as SSHAT and CDR2 as FNYEAQ (reference sequence). CDR3 length: 15 residues. The CDR3 DNA follows: TGTGCTAGCAGAAATGGGACAGCCAGCTCCTACGAGCAGTACTTC. It codes for CASRNGTASSYEQYF.

The genes are TRBV7-9 and TRBJ2-1, with a tentative D call TRBD2 (6 bases). CDR3 size: 16 residues. V shed 4 bases and J shed 7 bases, with 20 bases lying between them. Germline V gene sequence: CDR1 SEHNR, CDR2 FQNEAQ (reference sequence). This CDR3 reads CASSSKDPRLGNEQFF. Here the CDR3 DNA reads TGTGCCAGCAGCTCCAAGGACCCACGACTAGGGAATGAGCAGTTCTTC.

This clonotype has at least ten counts. CDR3 region: CASSLGDYEQYF. CDR3 nucleotides: TGTGCCAGCAGCTTGGGGGATTACGAGCAGTACTTC. V and J are TRBV7-9 and TRBJ2-7; D possibly matches TRBD1 or TRBD2 (5 bases each). The ends were cut back, 3 bases at V and 4 bases at J, with 7 bases in the middle. Germline loops: CDR1 SEHNR, CDR2 FQNEAQ (reference sequence). The CDR3 length is 12 residues. Using reference TRBV7-9 and TRBJ2-7 for the parts outside the CDR3, the full variable domain is DTGVSQNPRHKITKRGQNVTFRCDPISEHNRLYWYRQTLGQGPEFLTYFQNEAQLEKSRLLSDRFSAERPKGSFSTLEIQRTEQGDSAMYLCASSLGDYEQYFGPGTRLTVT.

On this clonotype itself: The conserved closing phenylalanine or tryptophan is absent in this CDR3, likely reflecting a read error. No DNA is shown, since the ends of the CDR3 on it are uncertain; the CDR3 is the one TCRdb lists. The V call is TRBV11-2, the J call TRBJ1-2; the listed D gene, TRBD1, was not tested against the DNA. The germline gives CDR1 SGHAT, CDR2 FQNNGV. The CDR3 is made up of 12 amino acids, end residues included. CDR3 sequence reads: CASSLGAGTTFV.

This clonotype was picked up a small number of times. The V call is TRBV27, the J call TRBJ2-1; TRBD1 agrees at 8 bases. This CDR3 contains 16 residues. Germline V gene sequence: CDR1 MNHEY, CDR2 SMNVEV (reference sequence). With V trimmed by 2 bases and J by 8 bases, 11 bases remained unmatched. The CDR3 region has the DNA TGTGCCAGCAGTTTACTCCGACAGGGGCCTAAGTATGAGCAGTTCTTC. It codes for CASSLLRQGPKYEQFF.

The rearrangement joins TRBV15 to TRBJ2-7; 10 nucleotides line up with TRBD1. CDR3 size: 15 residues. Trimming at V came to 0 bases and at J to 5 bases, leaving 4 bases not matched to a gene. Germline V gene data show CDR1 as LNHNV and CDR2 as YYDKDF (reference sequence). This CDR3 reads CATSREGTGEHEQYF. Written as DNA, the CDR3 is TGTGCCACCAGCAGAGAGGGGACAGGGGAACACGAGCAGTACTTC. The whole variable domain, remainder taken from reference TRBV15 and TRBJ2-7, is DAMVIQNPRYQVTQFGKPVTLSCSQTLNHNVMYWYQQKSSQAPKLLFHYYDKDFNNEADTPDNFQSRRPNTSFCFLDIRSPGLGDTAMYLCATSREGTGEHEQYFGPGTRLTVT.

The genes are TRBV2 and TRBJ1-5; D may be TRBD1 (5 bases). Between the trimmed V and J ends, which lost 6 bases and 6 bases, there was a span of 18 bases. CDR3 size: 15 residues. Germline-derived CDR1 and CDR2 are SNHLY and FYNNEI. The CDR3 region is CASRGGGPYVQPQHF. DNA for the CDR3: TGTGCCAGCAGGGGGGGGGGACCATATGTTCAGCCCCAGCATTTT.

This clonotype was seen only a few times. This chain joins TRBV5-1 and TRBJ2-1, with TRBD1 identical over 9 bases. The CDR3 is 16 residues long. Germline lookup yields CDR1 SGHRS and CDR2 YFSETQ. V trimming: 0 bases; J trimming: 6 bases; junction bases outside the gene matches: 7. CDR3 protein: CASSLGGTGFGNEQFF. The DNA for the CDR3 is TGCGCCAGCAGCTTGGGTGGGACAGGGTTCGGCAATGAGCAGTTCTTC.

The sample holds a few counts of this clonotype. The rearrangement uses TRBV5-5 and TRBJ1-5, with a tentative D call TRBD1 (5 bases). In germline, CDR1 is SGHKS, CDR2 YYEKEE (reference sequence). Between the trimmed V and J ends, which lost 0 bases and 7 bases, there was a span of 11 bases. The CDR3 is made up of 14 amino acids. The CDR3 is CASSLGQTEQPQHF. DNA for the CDR3: TGTGCCAGCAGCTTGGGACAGACAGAGCAGCCCCAGCATTTT. Full variable domain (remainder filled in from reference TRBV5-5 and TRBJ1-5): DAGVTQSPTHLIKTRGQQVTLRCSPISGHKSVSWYQQVLGQGPQFIFQYYEKEERGRGNFPDRFSARQFPNYSSELNVNALLLGDSALYLCASSLGQTEQPQHFGDGTRLSIL.

The rearrangement links TRBV14 to TRBJ2-7; D not resolved. V was cut by 5 bases and J by 3 bases, with 11 bases left in between. Germline lookup yields CDR1 SGHDN and CDR2 FVKESK. The CDR3 length is 13 residues. The CDR3 spells CASSSEIYYEQYF. Here the CDR3 DNA reads TGTGCCAGCAGCTCAGAGATCTACTACGAGCAGTACTTC.

The sample holds many counts of this clonotype. The V gene is TRBV12-3 or TRBV12-4, the J gene TRBJ1-1; TRBD1 might be the D (5 bases). This CDR3 comprises 12 residues. V was cut by 7 bases and J by 4 bases, with 10 bases left in between. CDR3 sequence: CASKGSGTEAFF. The CDR3 coding sequence is TGTGCCAGCAAGGGGTCAGGCACTGAAGCTTTCTTT.

This clonotype was seen more than once but under ten times. The chain combines TRBV20-1 with TRBJ1-5; TRBD1 is a possible D gene (5 bases). CDR1 and CDR2 (germline): DFQATT, SNEGSKA (reference sequence). The CDR3 consists of 16 residues. Deletions cut 1 base from V and 4 bases from J, with 17 bases between. The DNA of the CDR3 is TGCAGTGCTAGAGGCCAGGGTGGAATGTGGAATCAGCCCCAGCATTTT. Its protein product is CSARGQGGMWNQPQHF.

The V and J genes are TRBV7-2 and TRBJ2-1; 8 positions agree with TRBD1. Germline loops: CDR1 SGHTA, CDR2 FQGNSA. The CDR3 loop spans 15 amino acids. With V trimmed by 5 bases and J by 4 bases, 7 bases remained unmatched. This CDR3 is CASSLDRGQYNEQFF. In DNA form, the CDR3 reads TGTGCCAGCAGCCTAGACAGGGGTCAATACAATGAGCAGTTCTTC. Full variable domain (missing parts from reference TRBV7-2 and TRBJ2-1): GAGVSQSPSNKVTEKGKDVELRCDPISGHTALYWYRQSLGQGLEFLIYFQGNSAPDKSGLPSDRFSAERTGGSVSTLTIQRTQQEDSAVYLCASSLDRGQYNEQFFGPGTRLTVL.

V usage is TRBV9 and J usage is TRBJ2-1, with D uncertain. CDR1 is SGDLS, CDR2 YYNGEE, per germline. The V end was cut by 0 bases, the J end by 8 bases, with 15 bases between. This CDR3 spans 15 amino acids. Here the CDR3 reads CASSVGAFRSYEQFF. CDR3 bases: TGTGCCAGCAGCGTAGGAGCTTTCCGTTCCTATGAGCAGTTCTTC. Filled out from reference TRBV9 and TRBJ2-1, the complete variable domain reads DSGVTQTPKHLITATGQRVTLRCSPRSGDLSVYWYQQSLDQGLQFLIQYYNGEERAKGNILERFSAQQFPDLHSELNLSSLELGDSALYFCASSVGAFRSYEQFFGPGTRLTVL.

This clonotype was detected only a few times. J is TRBJ2-1 and V is TRBV6-2 or TRBV6-3; no clear D gene. This CDR3 region has 13 residues. Trimming removed 7 bases at V and 5 bases at J, with 12 bases between. Germline CDR1 is MNHEY and CDR2 is SVGEGT. The CDR3 here is CASTGRIHNEQFF. In DNA form, the CDR3 reads TGTGCCAGCACCGGACGGATCCACAATGAGCAGTTCTTC.

For the CDR3, the DNA is TGTGCCAGCAGCCAAGAAAATAGAAGGGGCACAGATACGCAGTATTTT. Amino acid sequence: CASSQENRRGTDTQYF. The genes are TRBV4-2 and TRBJ2-3; D is uncertain. Germline loops: CDR1 LGHNA, CDR2 YNFKEQ. This CDR3 is 16 amino acids long. The V end lost 0 bases, the J end lost 1 base, and 11 bases lay between the germline ends.

The chain joins TRBV20-1 to TRBJ2-3; maybe TRBD2 (6 bases). Trimming stripped 4 bases from V and 2 bases from J, with 22 bases between. CDR1 DFQATT and CDR2 SNEGSKA come from the germline V gene (reference sequence). This CDR3 has 17 residues. CDR3 protein: CSAMPRAASAYTDTQYF. The CDR3, as DNA: TGCAGTGCTATGCCCCGGGCGGCTAGCGCGTACACAGATACGCAGTATTTT.